The clone carrying this T cell receptor (beta chain) was picked up one time. Its specificity is not known. Positive CCR7 selection of CD45RO-negative cells yielded the naive CD8 cells, and terminally differentiated effector memory CD45RA+ cells were excluded. The data were taken from a study of shared clonotypes between healthy human individuals. As for the study in general: Each donor contributed plates that comprised three CD4 naive, three CD4 memory, two CD8 naive and one CD8 memory.

Germline-derived CDR1 and CDR2 are MGHDK and SYGVNS. Trimming stripped 1 base from V and 9 bases from J, with 10 bases between. This CDR3 spans 13 amino acids. Findings and caveats of the study: Unshared clonotypes carried lower generation probabilities than those common to all four donors.

Evenly divided among several immunoSEQ plates was the genomic DNA of each subset. Libraries were prepared by immunoSEQ multiplex PCR; TCRdb keeps only in-frame clonotypes and omits some of them. The sample carries about 750,000 clones, about 91% recorded once. The source of this sequence is a man aged 25 to 40 in good health. This sequence joins TRBV25-1 and TRBJ2-1; possible D gene TRBD2, 5 bases. Sequencing was performed on naive CD8+ T cells sorted from blood. The CDR3 nucleotides are TGTGCCAGCAGTGAATTCGGGAAAGTTGAGCAGTTCTTC. This gives the protein CASSEFGKVEQFF. The complete variable domain, with remaining parts taken from reference TRBV25-1 and TRBJ2-1, reads EADIYQTPRYLVIGTGKKITLECSQTMGHDKMYWYQQDPGMELHLIHYSYGVNSTEKGDLSSESTVSRIRTEHFPLTLESARPSHTSQYLCASSEFGKVEQFFGPGTRLTVL.